These 8 T cell receptor beta chains were sequenced from one sample in a study of cytomegalovirus exposure and HLA in healthy donors. It was with 60 Vbeta and 13 Jbeta primers that the PCR ran. Data came from immunoSEQ multiplex PCR; TCRdb stores just in-frame clones and leaves some out. The sample has some 160,000 clones, 72% seen once; the top ten hold 2.1%. Input material: PBMCs. Receptors were obtained from a man in his forties in good health and CMV-seronegative.

This rearrangement joins TRBV7-9 to TRBJ2-1, with TRBD1 matching 9 bases. V lost 5 bases and J lost 8; bases outside the gene matches: 10. This CDR3 is built from 15 residues. Germline V lookup: CDR1 SEHNR, CDR2 FQNEAQ (reference sequence). The CDR3 reads CASSPGTGLFHEQFF. For the CDR3, the DNA is TGTGCCAGCAGCCCCGGGACAGGGCTTTTTCATGAGCAGTTCTTC.

The chain uses TRBV6-5 and TRBJ1-2; TRBD1 matches at 7 bases. The CDR3 length is 16 residues. V gave up 2 bases and J gave up 8 bases; unmatched junction bases: 14. Germline V gene sequence: CDR1 MNHEY, CDR2 SVGAGI. The DNA of the CDR3 is TGTGCCAGCAGTTACGGGCCCACAGGGGCAGTTCGCGGCTACACCTTC. Translation gives CASSYGPTGAVRGYTF.

This chain joins TRBV5-1 and TRBJ2-2; TRBD2 matches 8 bases. Germline-derived CDR1 and CDR2 are SGHRS and YFSETQ. This CDR3 comprises 16 residues. V lost 2 bases and J lost 6; bases outside the gene matches: 9. The CDR3 loop is CASSFGPRGGPGELFF. The CDR3 bases are TGCGCCAGCAGCTTCGGCCCTCGGGGGGGCCCCGGGGAGCTGTTTTTT.

This rearrangement joins TRBV14 to TRBJ2-5; the match to TRBD1 covers 7 bases. The V segment lost 3 bases and the J segment 5 bases; nucleotides outside the gene matches: 3. This CDR3 region has 13 residues. CDR1 and CDR2 from the germline V gene are SGHDN and FVKESK. CDR3 in amino acids: CASSQTGLETQYF. The CDR3 coding sequence is TGTGCCAGCAGCCAGACAGGGCTGGAGACCCAGTACTTC.

V gene TRBV4-1 combines with J gene TRBJ2-3; D possibly corresponds to TRBD2 (7 bases). Germline lookup yields CDR1 MGHRA and CDR2 YSYEKL. This CDR3 contains 17 residues. V shed 4 bases and J shed 3 bases, with 20 bases lying between them. The CDR3 loop reads CASSPRGAGETTDTQYF. The CDR3, as DNA: TGCGCCAGCAGCCCACGGGGGGCAGGGGAGACGACAGATACGCAGTATTTT.

The sample holds one count of this clone. This chain links TRBV6-1 with TRBJ2-5; 11 bases align to TRBD2. The V and J ends lost 8 bases and 2 bases, in that order; junction bases with no gene match: 4. The CDR3 is 14 amino acids. Germline values: CDR1 MNHNS, CDR2 SASEGT. CDR3 bases: TGTGCCAGCCGTAGCGGGGGGGCTCAAGAGACCCAGTACTTC. It translates to CASRSGGAQETQYF.

The chain is built from TRBV9 and TRBJ1-3; D unresolved. This CDR3 is built from 15 residues. The V gene's germline CDR1 is SGDLS and CDR2 YYNGEE. Trimming pared 4 bases from V and 0 bases from J, leaving 11 bases between. CDR3 sequence reads: CASSTEGSSGNTIYF. For the CDR3, the DNA is TGTGCCAGCAGCACAGAGGGCAGCTCTGGAAACACCATATATTTT. The variable domain in full, with the rest retrieved from reference TRBV9 and TRBJ1-3, is DSGVTQTPKHLITATGQRVTLRCSPRSGDLSVYWYQQSLDQGLQFLIQYYNGEERAKGNILERFSAQQFPDLHSELNLSSLELGDSALYFCASSTEGSSGNTIYFGEGSWLTVV.

The rearrangement links TRBV9 to TRBJ2-5; a weak D match, TRBD2 (7 bases). Looked up from germline, CDR1 is SGDLS and CDR2 is YYNGEE. Trimming took off 0 bases at V and 7 bases at J, with 13 bases between the two ends. The CDR3 length is 14 residues. The DNA of the CDR3 is TGTGCCAGCAGCGTAGGTTTGGGAGGGGGGACCCAGTACTTC. It codes for CASSVGLGGGTQYF.